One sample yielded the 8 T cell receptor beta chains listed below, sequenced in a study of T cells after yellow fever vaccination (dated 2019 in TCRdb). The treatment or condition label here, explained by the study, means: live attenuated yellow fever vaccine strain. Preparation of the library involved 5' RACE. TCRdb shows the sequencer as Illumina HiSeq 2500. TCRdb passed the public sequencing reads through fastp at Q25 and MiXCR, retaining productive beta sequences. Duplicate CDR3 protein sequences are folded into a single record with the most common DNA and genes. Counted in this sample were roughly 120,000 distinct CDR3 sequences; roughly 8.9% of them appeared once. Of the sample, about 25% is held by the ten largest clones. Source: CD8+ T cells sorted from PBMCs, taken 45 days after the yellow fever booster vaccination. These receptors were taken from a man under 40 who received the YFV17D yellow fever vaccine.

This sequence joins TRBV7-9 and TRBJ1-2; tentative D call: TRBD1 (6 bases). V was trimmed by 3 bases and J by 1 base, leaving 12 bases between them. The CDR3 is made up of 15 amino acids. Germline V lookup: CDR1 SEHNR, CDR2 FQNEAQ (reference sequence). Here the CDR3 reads CASSFSDRFNYGYTF. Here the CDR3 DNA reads TGTGCCAGCAGCTTCTCCGACAGGTTTAACTATGGCTACACCTTC. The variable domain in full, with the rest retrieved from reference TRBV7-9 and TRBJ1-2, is DTGVSQNPRHKITKRGQNVTFRCDPISEHNRLYWYRQTLGQGPEFLTYFQNEAQLEKSRLLSDRFSAERPKGSFSTLEIQRTEQGDSAMYLCASSFSDRFNYGYTFGSGTRLTVV.

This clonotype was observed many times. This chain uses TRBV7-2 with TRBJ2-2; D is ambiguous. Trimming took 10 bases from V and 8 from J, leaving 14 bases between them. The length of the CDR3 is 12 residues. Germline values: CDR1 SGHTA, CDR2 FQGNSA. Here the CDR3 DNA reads TGTGCCACACCCTACGGCGGAGGGGAGCTGTTTTTT. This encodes CATPYGGGELFF. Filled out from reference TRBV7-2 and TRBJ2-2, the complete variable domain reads GAGVSQSPSNKVTEKGKDVELRCDPISGHTALYWYRQSLGQGLEFLIYFQGNSAPDKSGLPSDRFSAERTGGSVSTLTIQRTQQEDSAVYLCATPYGGGELFFGEGSRLTVL.

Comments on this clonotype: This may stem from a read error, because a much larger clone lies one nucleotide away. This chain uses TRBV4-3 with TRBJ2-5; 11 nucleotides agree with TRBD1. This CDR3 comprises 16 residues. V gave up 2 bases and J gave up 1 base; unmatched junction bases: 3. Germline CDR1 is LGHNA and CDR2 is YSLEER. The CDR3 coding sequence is TGCGCCAGCAGCCAAACCGGGACAGGGGGCCAAGAGACCCAGTACTTC. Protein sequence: CASSQTGTGGQETQYF.

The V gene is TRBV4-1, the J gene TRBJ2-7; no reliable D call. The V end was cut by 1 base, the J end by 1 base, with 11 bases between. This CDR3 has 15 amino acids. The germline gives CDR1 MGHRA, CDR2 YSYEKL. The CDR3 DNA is TGCGCCAGCAGCCAAGTTGCGTCCCAGTCCTACGAGCAGTACTTC. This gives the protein CASSQVASQSYEQYF.

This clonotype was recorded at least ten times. CDR3 DNA sequence: TGTGCCAGCAGCTACTACCAAGGCGGATACTACGAGCAGTACTTC. Amino acids: CASSYYQGGYYEQYF. J is TRBJ2-7 and V is TRBV7-2; D ambiguous. CDR3 size: 15 residues. Trimming shortened V by 4 bases and J by 3 bases, and 16 bases separated the two germline ends. The germline CDR1 and CDR2 sequences are SGHTA and FQGNSA.

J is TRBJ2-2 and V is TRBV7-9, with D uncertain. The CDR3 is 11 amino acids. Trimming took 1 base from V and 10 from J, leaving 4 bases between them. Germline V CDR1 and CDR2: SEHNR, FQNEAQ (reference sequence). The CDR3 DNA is TGTGCCAGCAGCTTAGTTGAGGAGCTGTTTTTT. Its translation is CASSLVEELFF.

The CDR3 region is CASRPGLAHYNEQFF. Here the CDR3 DNA reads TGTGCCAGCAGACCGGGACTAGCGCACTACAATGAGCAGTTCTTC. The V and J genes are TRBV6-1 and TRBJ2-1; TRBD2 matches at 10 bases. V trimming: 6 bases; J trimming: 3 bases; junction bases outside the gene matches: 5. CDR1 and CDR2 from the germline V gene are MNHNS and SASEGT. The CDR3 has 15 residues.

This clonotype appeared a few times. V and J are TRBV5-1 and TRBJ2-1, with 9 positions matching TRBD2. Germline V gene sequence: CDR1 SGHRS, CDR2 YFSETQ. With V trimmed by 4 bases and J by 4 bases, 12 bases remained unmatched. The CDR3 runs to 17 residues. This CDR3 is CASSPPITTSGYNEQFF. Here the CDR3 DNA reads TGCGCCAGCAGCCCCCCCATTACGACTAGCGGATACAATGAGCAGTTCTTC.